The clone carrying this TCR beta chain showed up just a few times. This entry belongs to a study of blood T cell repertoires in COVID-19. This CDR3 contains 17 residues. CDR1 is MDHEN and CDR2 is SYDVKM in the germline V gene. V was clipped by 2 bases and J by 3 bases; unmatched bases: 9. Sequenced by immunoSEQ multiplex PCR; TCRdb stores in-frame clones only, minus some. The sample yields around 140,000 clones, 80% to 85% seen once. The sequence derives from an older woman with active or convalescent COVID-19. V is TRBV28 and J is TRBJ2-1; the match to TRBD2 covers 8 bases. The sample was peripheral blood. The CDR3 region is CASSLGNRGRRYNEQFF. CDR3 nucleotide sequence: TGTGCCAGCAGTTTAGGAAACCGCGGGAGGCGCTACAATGAGCAGTTCTTC. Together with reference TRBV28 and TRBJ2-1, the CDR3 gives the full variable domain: DVKVTQSSRYLVKRTGEKVFLECVQDMDHENMFWYRQDPGLGLRLIYFSYDVKMKEKGDIPEGYSVSREKKERFSLILESASTNQTSMYLCASSLGNRGRRYNEQFFGPGTRLTVL.